This TCR beta chain was identified in a study of metastatic and nonmetastatic thyroid tumors. Whole-study context: Both malignant and benign thyroid patients supplied peripheral blood and tumor or nodule tissue samples, across which the repertoires of these patients were then compared.

Overall study results and limits: TCR beta diversity was reportedly significantly higher in malignant thyroid tumors than benign nodules, in blood and tumor.

To note about this clone: As yet, its antigen is unknown. A much larger clone differs from this one at a single base, so this may be a read error.

Original processing methods: What underpinned the distant-metastasis classifier for papillary thyroid cancer was the set of CDR3 differences across clinicopathological groups. TCRdb re-processed the PCR reads through MiXCR. The V and J calls reflect TCRdb's pipeline rather than the authors' work. The table has 33,000 or so clones, 7% to 9% seen once. The entire patient cohort was treatment-naive prior to thyroid surgery. The TCR originated in a female donor with papillary thyroid cancer or a benign thyroid nodule (not recorded which). Some clones in this sample may be carry-over from other donors' samples. The sample consisted of blood.

DNA for the CDR3: TGTGCCAGCATCTTAAATCCGGGGCAACAAGAGACCCAGTACTTC. Encoded protein: CASILNPGQQETQYF. The chain employs TRBV7-3 and TRBJ2-5; the D gene could be TRBD1 or TRBD2 (5 bases each). The CDR3 has 15 amino acids. CDR1 is SGHTA, CDR2 FQGTGA, per germline.